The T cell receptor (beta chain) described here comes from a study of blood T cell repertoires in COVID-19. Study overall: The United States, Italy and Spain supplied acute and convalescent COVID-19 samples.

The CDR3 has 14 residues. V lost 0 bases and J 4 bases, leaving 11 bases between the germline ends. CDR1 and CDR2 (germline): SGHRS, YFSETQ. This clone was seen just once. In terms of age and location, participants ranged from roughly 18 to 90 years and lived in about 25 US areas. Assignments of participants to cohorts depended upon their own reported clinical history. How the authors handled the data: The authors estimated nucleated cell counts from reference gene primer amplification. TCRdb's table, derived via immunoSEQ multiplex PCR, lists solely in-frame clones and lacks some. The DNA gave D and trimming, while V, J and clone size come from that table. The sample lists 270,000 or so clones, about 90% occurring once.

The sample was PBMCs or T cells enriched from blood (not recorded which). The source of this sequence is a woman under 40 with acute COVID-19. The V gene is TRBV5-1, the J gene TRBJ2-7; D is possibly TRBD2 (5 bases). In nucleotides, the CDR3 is TGCGCCAGCAGCTTGGAACGGGGTAGGTACGAGCAGTACTTC. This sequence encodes CASSLERGRYEQYF. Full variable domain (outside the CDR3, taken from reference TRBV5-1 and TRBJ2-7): KAGVTQTPRYLIKTRGQQVTLSCSPISGHRSVSWYQQTPGQGLQFLFEYFSETQRNKGNFPGRFSGRQFSNSRSEMNVSTLELGDSALYLCASSLERGRYEQYFGPGTRLTVT.